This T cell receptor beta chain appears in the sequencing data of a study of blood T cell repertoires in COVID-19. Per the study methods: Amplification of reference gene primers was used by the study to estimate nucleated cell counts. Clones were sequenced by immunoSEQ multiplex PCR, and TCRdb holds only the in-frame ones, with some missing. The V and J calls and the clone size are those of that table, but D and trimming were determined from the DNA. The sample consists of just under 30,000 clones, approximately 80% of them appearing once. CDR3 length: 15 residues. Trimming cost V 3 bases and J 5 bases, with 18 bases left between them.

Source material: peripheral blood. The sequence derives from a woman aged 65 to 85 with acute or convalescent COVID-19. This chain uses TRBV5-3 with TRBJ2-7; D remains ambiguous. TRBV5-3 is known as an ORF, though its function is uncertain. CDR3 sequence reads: CARSSQGMGDHEQYF. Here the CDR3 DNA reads TGTGCCAGAAGCTCCCAAGGTATGGGCGACCACGAGCAGTACTTC.